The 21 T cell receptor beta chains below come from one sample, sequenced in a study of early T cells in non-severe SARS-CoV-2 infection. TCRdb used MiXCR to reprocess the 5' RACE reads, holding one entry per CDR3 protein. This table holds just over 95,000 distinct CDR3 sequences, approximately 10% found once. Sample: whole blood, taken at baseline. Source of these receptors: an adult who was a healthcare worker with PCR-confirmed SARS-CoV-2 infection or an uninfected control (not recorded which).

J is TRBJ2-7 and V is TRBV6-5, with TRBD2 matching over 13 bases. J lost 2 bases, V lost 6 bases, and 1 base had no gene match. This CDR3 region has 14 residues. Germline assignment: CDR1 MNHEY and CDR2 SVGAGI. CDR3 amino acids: CASRGTSGAYEQYF. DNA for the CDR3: TGTGCCAGCAGGGGGACTAGCGGGGCCTACGAGCAGTACTTC.

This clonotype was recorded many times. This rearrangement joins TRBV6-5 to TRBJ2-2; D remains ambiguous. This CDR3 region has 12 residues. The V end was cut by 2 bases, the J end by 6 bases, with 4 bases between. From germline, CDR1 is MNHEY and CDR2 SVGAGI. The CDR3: CASSYVSGELFF. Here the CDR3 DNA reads TGTGCCAGCAGTTACGTCTCCGGGGAGCTGTTTTTT.

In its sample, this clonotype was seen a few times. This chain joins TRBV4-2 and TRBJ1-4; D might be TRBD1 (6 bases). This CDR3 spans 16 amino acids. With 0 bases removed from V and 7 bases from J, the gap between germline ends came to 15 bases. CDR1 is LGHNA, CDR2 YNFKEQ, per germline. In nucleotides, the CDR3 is TGTGCCAGCAGCCAAGATACGGGGCAGGGGTTTGAAAAACTGTTTTTT. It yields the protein CASSQDTGQGFEKLFF.

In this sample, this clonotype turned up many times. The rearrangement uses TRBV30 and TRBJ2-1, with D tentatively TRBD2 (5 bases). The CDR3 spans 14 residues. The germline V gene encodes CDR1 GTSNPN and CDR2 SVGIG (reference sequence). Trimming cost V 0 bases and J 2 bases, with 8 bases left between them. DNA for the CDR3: TGTGCCTGGAGTGTTTTGAGGGCCTACAATGAGCAGTTCTTC. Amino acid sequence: CAWSVLRAYNEQFF.

The CDR3 sequence: CASSPTDSEQFF. The CDR3 DNA reads as TGTGCCAGCTCACCAACCGATAGTGAGCAGTTCTTC. The chain has TRBV18 and TRBJ2-1; D not certain. Trimming shortened V by 2 bases and J by 9 bases, and 8 bases separated the two germline ends. The length of the CDR3 is 12 residues. Per germline, CDR1 KGHSH and CDR2 LQKENI.

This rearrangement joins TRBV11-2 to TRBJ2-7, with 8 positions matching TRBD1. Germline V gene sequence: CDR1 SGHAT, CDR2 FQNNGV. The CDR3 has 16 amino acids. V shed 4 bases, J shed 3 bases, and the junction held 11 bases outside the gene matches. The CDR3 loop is CASSSFGQGEFYEQYF. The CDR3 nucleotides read TGTGCCAGCAGCTCTTTCGGACAGGGAGAGTTCTACGAGCAGTACTTC. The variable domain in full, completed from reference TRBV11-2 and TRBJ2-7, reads EAGVAQSPRYKIIEKRQSVAFWCNPISGHATLYWYQQILGQGPKLLIQFQNNGVVDDSQLPKDRFSAERLKGVDSTLKIQPAKLEDSAVYLCASSSFGQGEFYEQYFGPGTRLTVT.

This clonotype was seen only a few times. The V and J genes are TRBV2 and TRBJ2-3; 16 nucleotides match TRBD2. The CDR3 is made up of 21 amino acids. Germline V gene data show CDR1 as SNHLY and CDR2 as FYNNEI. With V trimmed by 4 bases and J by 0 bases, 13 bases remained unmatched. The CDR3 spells CASSVDPLGTSGRDSTDTQYF. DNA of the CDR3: TGTGCCAGCAGTGTTGATCCCCTCGGGACTAGCGGGAGGGATAGCACAGATACGCAGTATTTT. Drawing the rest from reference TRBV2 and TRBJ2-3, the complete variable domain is EPEVTQTPSHQVTQMGQEVILRCVPISNHLYFYWYRQILGQKVEFLVSFYNNEISEKSEIFDDQFSVERPDGSNFTLKIRSTKLEDSAMYFCASSVDPLGTSGRDSTDTQYFGPGTRLTVL.

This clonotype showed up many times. This CDR3 is CASSSQGSGANVLTF. CDR3 DNA: TGTGCCAGCTCATCACAGGGCTCTGGGGCCAACGTCCTGACTTTC. The V call is TRBV18, the J call TRBJ2-6, with TRBD1 as a possible D gene (6 bases). The length of the CDR3 is 15 residues. Germline V gives CDR1 KGHSH, CDR2 LQKENI. Trimming removed 5 bases at V and 0 bases at J, with 8 bases between.

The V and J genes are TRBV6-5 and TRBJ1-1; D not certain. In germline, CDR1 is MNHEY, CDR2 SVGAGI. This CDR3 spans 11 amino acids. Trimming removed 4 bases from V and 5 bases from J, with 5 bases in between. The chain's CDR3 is CASSSWTEAFF. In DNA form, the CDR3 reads TGTGCCAGCAGTTCATGGACTGAAGCTTTCTTT.

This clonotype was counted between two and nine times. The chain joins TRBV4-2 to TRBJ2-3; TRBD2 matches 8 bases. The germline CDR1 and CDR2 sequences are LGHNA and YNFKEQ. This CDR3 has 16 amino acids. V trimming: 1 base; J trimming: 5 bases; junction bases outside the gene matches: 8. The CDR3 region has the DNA TGTGCCAGCAGCCAAGCCCGGGGGGGCGTTGAAGATACGCAGTATTTT. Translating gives CASSQARGGVEDTQYF.

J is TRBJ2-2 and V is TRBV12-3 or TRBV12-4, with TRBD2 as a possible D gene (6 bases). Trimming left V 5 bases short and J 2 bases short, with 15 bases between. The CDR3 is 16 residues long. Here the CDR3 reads CASSTPGLINTGELFF. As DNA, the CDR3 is TGTGCCAGCAGTACCCCGGGACTTATTAACACCGGGGAGCTGTTTTTT.

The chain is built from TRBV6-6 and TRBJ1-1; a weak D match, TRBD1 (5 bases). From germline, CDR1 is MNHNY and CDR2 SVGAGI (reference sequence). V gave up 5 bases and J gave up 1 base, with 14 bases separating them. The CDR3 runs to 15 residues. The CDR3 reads CASSPRQTSNTEAFF. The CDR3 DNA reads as TGTGCCAGCAGTCCTCGACAGACCTCGAACACTGAAGCTTTCTTT.

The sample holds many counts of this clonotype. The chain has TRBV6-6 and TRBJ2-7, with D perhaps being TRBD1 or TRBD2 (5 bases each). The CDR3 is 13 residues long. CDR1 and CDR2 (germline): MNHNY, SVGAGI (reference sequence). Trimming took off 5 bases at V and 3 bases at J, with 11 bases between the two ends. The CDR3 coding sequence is TGTGCCAGCAGTCCGGGACCCCACTACGAGCAGTACTTC. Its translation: CASSPGPHYEQYF.

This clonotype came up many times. The CDR3: CAAGRELRNTEAFF. The DNA for the CDR3 is TGTGCCGCCGGGAGGGAGTTACGGAACACTGAAGCTTTCTTT. The V call is TRBV7-9, the J call TRBJ1-1; no definite D call. The CDR3 is 14 residues long. The germline V gene has CDR1 SEHNR and CDR2 FQNEAQ (reference sequence). The V and J ends lost 11 bases and 1 base respectively, with 17 bases between them.

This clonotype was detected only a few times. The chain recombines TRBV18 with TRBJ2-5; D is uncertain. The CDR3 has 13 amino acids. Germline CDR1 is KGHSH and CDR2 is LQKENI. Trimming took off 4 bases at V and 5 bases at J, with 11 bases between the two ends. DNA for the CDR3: TGTGCCAGCTCACTGGCAGGCAGGGAGACCCAGTACTTC. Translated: CASSLAGRETQYF.

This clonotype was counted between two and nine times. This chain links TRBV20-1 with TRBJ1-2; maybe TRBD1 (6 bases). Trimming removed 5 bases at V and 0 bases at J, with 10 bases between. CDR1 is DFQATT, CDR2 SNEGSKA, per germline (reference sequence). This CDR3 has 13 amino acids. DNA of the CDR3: TGCAGTGCTCCAGAGGGGGCTAACTATGGCTACACCTTC. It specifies CSAPEGANYGYTF.

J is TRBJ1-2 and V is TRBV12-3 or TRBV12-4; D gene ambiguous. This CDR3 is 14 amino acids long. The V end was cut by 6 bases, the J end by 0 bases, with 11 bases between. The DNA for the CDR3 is TGTGCCAGCAGCCCAGGTGGACCTAACTATGGCTACACCTTC. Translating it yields CASSPGGPNYGYTF.

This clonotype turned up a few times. The CDR3 reads CASGPGGTDTQYF. CDR3 coding DNA: TGTGCTAGTGGGCCCGGAGGCACAGATACGCAGTATTTT. The chain carries TRBV12-5 and TRBJ2-3; D remains unclear. V was pared by 6 bases and J by 1 base, with 8 bases between. The CDR3 extends over 13 amino acids. Germline V lookup: CDR1 LGHNT, CDR2 FRNRAP.

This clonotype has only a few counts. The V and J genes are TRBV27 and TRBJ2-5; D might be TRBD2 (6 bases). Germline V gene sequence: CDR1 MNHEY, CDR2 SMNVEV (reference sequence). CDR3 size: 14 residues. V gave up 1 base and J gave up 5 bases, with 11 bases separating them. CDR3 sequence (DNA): TGTGCCAGCAGTTTATTTGATGGGGGGGAGACCCAGTACTTC. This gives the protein CASSLFDGGETQYF.

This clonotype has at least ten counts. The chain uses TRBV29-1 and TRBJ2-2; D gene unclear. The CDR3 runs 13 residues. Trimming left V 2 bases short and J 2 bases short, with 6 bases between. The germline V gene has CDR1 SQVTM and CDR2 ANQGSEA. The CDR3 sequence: CSVEKGNTGELFF. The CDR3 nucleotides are TGCAGCGTTGAAAAGGGTAACACCGGGGAGCTGTTTTTT.

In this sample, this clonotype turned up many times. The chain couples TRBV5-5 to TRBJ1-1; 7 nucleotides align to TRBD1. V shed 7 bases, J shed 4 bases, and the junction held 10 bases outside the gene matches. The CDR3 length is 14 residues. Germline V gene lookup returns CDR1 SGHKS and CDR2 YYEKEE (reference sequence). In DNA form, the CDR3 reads TGTGCCAGCGACAGGGACCCAGGGGGCACTGAAGCTTTCTTT. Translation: CASDRDPGGTEAFF.